This TCR beta chain comes out of a study of T cell responses to AZD1222 COVID-19 vaccine. Whole-study findings and limits: At baseline, just five to seven AZD1222 recipients tested seropositive. Sampling captured repertoires only after the peak T cell response.

The method was immunoSEQ multiplex PCR; TCRdb's version includes in-frame clones alone and lacks a portion of them. The data contain about 120,000 clones, about 88% of them seen just once; the ten biggest clones take up about 2.9%. Germline values: CDR1 SGHNT, CDR2 YENEEA. Between the trimmed V and J ends, which lost 5 bases and 1 base, there was a span of 9 bases. CDR3 length equals 13 residues. A word on this clone: Its antigen is not known.

V and J are TRBV11-3 and TRBJ2-7; D may be TRBD1 or TRBD2 (5 bases each). This sample comprised peripheral blood, obtained 28 days after the second AZD1222 dose. The receptor comes from an adult who received the AZD1222 COVID-19 vaccine. The CDR3 spells CASSQGRSYEQYF. CDR3 nucleotide sequence: TGTGCCAGCAGCCAGGGACGGTCCTACGAGCAGTACTTC.